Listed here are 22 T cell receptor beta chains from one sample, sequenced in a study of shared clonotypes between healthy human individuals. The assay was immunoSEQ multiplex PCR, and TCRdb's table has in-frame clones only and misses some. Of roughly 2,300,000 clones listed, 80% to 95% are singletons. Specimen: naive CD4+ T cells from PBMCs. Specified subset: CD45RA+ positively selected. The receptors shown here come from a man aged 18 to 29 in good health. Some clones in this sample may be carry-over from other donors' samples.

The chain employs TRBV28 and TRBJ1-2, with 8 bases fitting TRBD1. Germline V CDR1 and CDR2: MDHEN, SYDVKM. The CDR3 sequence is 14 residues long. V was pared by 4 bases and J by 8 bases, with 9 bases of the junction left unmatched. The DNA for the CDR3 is TGTGCCAGCAGTTCACCCCAGACAGGGGTCGGCTACACCTTC. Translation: CASSSPQTGVGYTF.

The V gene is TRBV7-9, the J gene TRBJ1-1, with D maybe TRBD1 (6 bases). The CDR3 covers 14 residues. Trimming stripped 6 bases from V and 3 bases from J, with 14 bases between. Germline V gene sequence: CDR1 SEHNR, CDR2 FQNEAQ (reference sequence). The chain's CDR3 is CASRKGGSDTEAFF. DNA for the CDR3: TGTGCCAGCAGAAAAGGGGGTTCCGACACTGAAGCTTTCTTT.

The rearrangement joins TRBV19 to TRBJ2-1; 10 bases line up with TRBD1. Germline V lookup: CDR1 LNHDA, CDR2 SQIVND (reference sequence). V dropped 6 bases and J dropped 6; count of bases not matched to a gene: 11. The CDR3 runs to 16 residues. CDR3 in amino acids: CASSPRGRTGGNEQFF. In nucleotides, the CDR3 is TGTGCCAGTAGCCCCAGAGGCCGGACAGGGGGCAATGAGCAGTTCTTC. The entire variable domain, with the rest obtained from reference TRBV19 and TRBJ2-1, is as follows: DGGITQSPKYLFRKEGQNVTLSCEQNLNHDAMYWYRQDPGQGLRLIYYSQIVNDFQKGDIAEGYSVSREKKESFPLTVTSAQKNPTAFYLCASSPRGRTGGNEQFFGPGTRLTVL.

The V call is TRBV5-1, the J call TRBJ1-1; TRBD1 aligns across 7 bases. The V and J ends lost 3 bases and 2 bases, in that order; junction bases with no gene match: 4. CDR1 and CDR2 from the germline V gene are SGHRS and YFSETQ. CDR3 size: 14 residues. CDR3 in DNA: TGCGCCAGCAGCTATGACAGGGTTAACACTGAAGCTTTCTTT. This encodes CASSYDRVNTEAFF. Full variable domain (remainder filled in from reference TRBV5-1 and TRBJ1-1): KAGVTQTPRYLIKTRGQQVTLSCSPISGHRSVSWYQQTPGQGLQFLFEYFSETQRNKGNFPGRFSGRQFSNSRSEMNVSTLELGDSALYLCASSYDRVNTEAFFGQGTRLTVV.

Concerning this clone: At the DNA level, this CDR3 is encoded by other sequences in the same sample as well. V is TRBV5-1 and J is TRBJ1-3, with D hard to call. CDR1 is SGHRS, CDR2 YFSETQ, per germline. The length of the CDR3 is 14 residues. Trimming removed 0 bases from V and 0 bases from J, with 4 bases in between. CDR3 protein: CASSLAASGNTIYF. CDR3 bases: TGCGCCAGCAGCTTGGCGGCCTCTGGAAACACCATATATTTT. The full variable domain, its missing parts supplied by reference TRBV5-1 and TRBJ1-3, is KAGVTQTPRYLIKTRGQQVTLSCSPISGHRSVSWYQQTPGQGLQFLFEYFSETQRNKGNFPGRFSGRQFSNSRSEMNVSTLELGDSALYLCASSLAASGNTIYFGEGSWLTVV.

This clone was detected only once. The CDR3 sequence: CASSPAEGVQETQYF. The CDR3 DNA reads as TGTGCCAGTAGTCCCGCGGAGGGGGTCCAAGAGACCCAGTACTTC. The chain couples TRBV19 to TRBJ2-5; tentatively, D is TRBD1 or TRBD2 (6 bases each). Germline loops: CDR1 LNHDA, CDR2 SQIVND (reference sequence). This CDR3 spans 15 amino acids. V was trimmed by 5 bases and J by 1 base, leaving 14 bases between them.

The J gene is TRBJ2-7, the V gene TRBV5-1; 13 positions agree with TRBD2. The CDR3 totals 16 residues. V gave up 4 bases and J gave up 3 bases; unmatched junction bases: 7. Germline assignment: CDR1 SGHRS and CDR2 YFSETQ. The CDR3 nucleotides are TGCGCCAGCAGCCACACCGGGACTAGCGGGATCTACGAGCAGTACTTC. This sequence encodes CASSHTGTSGIYEQYF.

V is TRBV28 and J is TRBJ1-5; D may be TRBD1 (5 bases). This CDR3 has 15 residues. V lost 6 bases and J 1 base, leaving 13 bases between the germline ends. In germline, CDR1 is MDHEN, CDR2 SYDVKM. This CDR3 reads CASRSGGPSNQPQHF. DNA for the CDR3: TGTGCCAGCAGGTCTGGGGGACCAAGCAATCAGCCCCAGCATTTT.

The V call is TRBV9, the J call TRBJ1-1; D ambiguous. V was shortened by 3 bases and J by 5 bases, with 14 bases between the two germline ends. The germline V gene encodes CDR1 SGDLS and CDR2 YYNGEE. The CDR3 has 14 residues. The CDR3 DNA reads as TGTGCCAGCAGCGCCGATTCTTCCTTGACTGAAGCTTTCTTT. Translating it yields CASSADSSLTEAFF.

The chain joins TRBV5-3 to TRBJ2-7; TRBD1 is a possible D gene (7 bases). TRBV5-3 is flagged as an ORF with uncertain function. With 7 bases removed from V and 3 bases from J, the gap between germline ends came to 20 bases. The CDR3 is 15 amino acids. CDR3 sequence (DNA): TGTGCCAGACCCCCCTGGTCAGGGGGGTACTACGAGCAGTACTTC. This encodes CARPPWSGGYYEQYF.

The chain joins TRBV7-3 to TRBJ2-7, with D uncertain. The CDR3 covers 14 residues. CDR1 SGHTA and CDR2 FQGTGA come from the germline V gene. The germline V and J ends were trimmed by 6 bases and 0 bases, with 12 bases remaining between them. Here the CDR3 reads CASSYDRYSYEQYF. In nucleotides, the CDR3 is TGTGCCAGCAGTTACGATCGCTACTCCTACGAGCAGTACTTC. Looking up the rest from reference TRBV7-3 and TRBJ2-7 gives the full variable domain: GAGVSQTPSNKVTEKGKYVELRCDPISGHTALYWYRQSLGQGPEFLIYFQGTGAADDSGLPNDRFFAVRPEGSVSTLKIQRTERGDSAVYLCASSYDRYSYEQYFGPGTRLTVT.

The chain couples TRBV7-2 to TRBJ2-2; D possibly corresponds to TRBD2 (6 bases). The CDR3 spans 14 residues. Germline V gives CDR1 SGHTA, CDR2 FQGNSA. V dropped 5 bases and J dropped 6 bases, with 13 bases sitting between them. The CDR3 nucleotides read TGTGCCAGCAGCGGCGGAGGGGTACCCGGGGAGCTGTTTTTT. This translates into CASSGGGVPGELFF.

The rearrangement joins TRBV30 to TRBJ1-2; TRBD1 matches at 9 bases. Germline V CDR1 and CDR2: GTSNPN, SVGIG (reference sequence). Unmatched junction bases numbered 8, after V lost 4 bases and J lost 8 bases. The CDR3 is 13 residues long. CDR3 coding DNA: TGTGCCTGGAACCCGGACAGGGGCGACGGCTACACCTTC. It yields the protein CAWNPDRGDGYTF.

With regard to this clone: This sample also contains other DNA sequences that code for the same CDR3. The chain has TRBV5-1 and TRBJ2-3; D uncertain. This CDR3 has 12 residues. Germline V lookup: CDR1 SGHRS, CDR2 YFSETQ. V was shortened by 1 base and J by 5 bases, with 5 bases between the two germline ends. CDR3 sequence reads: CASSLLGDTQYF. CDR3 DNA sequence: TGCGCCAGCAGCTTGCTGGGAGATACGCAGTATTTT.

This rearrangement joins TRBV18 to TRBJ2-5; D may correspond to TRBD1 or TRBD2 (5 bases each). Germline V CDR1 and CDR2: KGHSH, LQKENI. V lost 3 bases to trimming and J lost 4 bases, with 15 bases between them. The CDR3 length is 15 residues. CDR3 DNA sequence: TGTGCCAGCTCACCCGTTACGAGGGGACCAGAGACCCAGTACTTC. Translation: CASSPVTRGPETQYF.

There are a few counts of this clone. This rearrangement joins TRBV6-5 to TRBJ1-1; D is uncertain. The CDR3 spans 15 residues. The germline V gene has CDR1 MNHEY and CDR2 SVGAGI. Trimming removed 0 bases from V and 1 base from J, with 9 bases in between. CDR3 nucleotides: TGTGCCAGCAGTTACTCGCCCGACAAGAACACTGAAGCTTTCTTT. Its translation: CASSYSPDKNTEAFF.

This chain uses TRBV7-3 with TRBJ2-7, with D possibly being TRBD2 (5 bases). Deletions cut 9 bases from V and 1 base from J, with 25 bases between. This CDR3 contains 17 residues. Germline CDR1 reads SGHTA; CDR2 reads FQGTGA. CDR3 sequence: CASAIEGSSFGSYEQYF. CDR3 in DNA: TGTGCCAGTGCCATCGAGGGAAGCTCTTTTGGATCCTACGAGCAGTACTTC.

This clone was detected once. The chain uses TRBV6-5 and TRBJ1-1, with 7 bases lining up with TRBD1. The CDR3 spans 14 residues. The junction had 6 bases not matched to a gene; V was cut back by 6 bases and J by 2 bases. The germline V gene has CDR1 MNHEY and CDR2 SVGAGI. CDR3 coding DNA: TGTGCCAGCAGCTTCCAGGGGGAAAACACTGAAGCTTTCTTT. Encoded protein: CASSFQGENTEAFF.

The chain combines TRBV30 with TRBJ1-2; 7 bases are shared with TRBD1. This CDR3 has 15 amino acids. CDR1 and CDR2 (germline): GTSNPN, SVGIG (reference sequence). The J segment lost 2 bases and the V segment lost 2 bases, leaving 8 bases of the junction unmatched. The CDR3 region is CAWSRWAGGNYGYTF. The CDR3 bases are TGTGCCTGGAGTAGGTGGGCAGGGGGGAACTATGGCTACACCTTC. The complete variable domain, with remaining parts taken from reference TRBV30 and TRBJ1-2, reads SQTIHQWPATLVQPVGSPLSLECTVEGTSNPNLYWYRQAAGRGLQLLFYSVGIGQISSEVPQNLSASRPQDRQFILSSKKLLLSDSGFYLCAWSRWAGGNYGYTFGSGTRLTVV.

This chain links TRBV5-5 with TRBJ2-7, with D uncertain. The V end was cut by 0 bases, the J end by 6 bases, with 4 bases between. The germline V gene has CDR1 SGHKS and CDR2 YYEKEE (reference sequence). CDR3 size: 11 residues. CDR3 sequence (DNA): TGTGCCAGCAGCTTGGTGCGCGAGCAGTACTTC. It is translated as CASSLVREQYF.

The CDR3 here is CASSFGSNQETQYF. The CDR3 DNA reads as TGTGCCAGCAGCTTTGGGTCCAACCAAGAGACCCAGTACTTC. The rearrangement joins TRBV7-6 to TRBJ2-5; D is undetermined. The CDR3 extends over 14 amino acids. Trimming pared 3 bases from V and 0 bases from J, leaving 8 bases between. CDR1 and CDR2 from the germline V gene are SGHVS and FNYEAQ.

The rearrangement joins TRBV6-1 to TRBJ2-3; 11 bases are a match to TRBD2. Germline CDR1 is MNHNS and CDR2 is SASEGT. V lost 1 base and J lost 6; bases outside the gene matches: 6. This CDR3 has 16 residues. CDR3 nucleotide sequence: TGTGCCAGCAGTGAAGTCGGACTAGCGGGTGGGGATACGCAGTATTTT. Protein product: CASSEVGLAGGDTQYF.